This entry concerns a single TCR beta chain. Authors' data handling: Using reference gene primer amplification, nucleated cell counts were estimated. TCRdb's copy holds only in-frame clones and misses some; the assay was immunoSEQ multiplex PCR. For V, J and clone size, that table is used; D and trimming come from the DNA. The data contain over 20,000 clones, about 90% of them seen just once; the ten biggest clones take up roughly 2.6%. The entry originates in a study of blood T cell repertoires in COVID-19. Study-level background: Collection of acute and convalescent COVID-19 samples took place in the United States, Italy and Spain. Sources were T cells, B-cell-depleted T cells, or PBMCs; the material itself was cDNA or gDNA.

The CDR3 covers 16 residues. Trimming removed 0 bases from V and 2 bases from J, with 13 bases in between. Germline CDR1 is SGDLS and CDR2 is YYNGEE. The chain employs TRBV9 and TRBJ2-3, with a possible D match to TRBD2 (5 bases). The specimen was peripheral blood. The sequence derives from a man in his sixties or seventies with acute or convalescent COVID-19. CDR3 in amino acids: CASSVAAGNPTDTQYF. The DNA for the CDR3 is TGTGCCAGCAGCGTAGCGGCCGGGAACCCCACAGATACGCAGTATTTT.